Presented here are 14 T cell receptor beta chains from one specimen sequenced in a study of siplizumab effects on memory and regulatory T cells. Sequencing used immunoSEQ multiplex PCR; TCRdb keeps in-frame clones, though not all of them. Of 70,000 to 95,000 clones in the sample, roughly 96% are singletons; the top ten hold less than 0.035%. Material: naive CD4+ T cells sorted from blood. The receptors shown here come from a human donor in good health.

The chain links TRBV21-1 to TRBJ1-2; the table calls TRBD1, which could not be checked here. TRBV21-1 is assigned pseudogene status. This CDR3 has 15 amino acids. The CDR3 region is CASSKVQGRGYGYTF. Written as DNA, the CDR3 is TGTGCCAGCAGCAAAGTTCAGGGGCGCGGCTATGGCTACACCTTC.

The gene calls are TRBV5-1 and TRBJ1-4; 12 bases agree with TRBD1. Germline CDR1 and CDR2: SGHRS and YFSETQ. The CDR3 has 14 amino acids. V was clipped by 3 bases and J by 7 bases; unmatched bases: 1. In DNA, the CDR3 is TGCGCCAGCAGCTCGGGACAGGGGGCTGAAAAACTGTTTTTT. This translates into CASSSGQGAEKLFF.

The chain is built from TRBV10-3 and TRBJ2-5, with TRBD2 matching over 13 bases. The length of the CDR3 is 15 residues. CDR1 and CDR2 (germline): ENHRY, SYGVKD. Trimming took 6 bases from V and 1 from J; bases not matched to a gene: 2. CDR3: CAISGTSGVQETQYF. The CDR3 coding sequence is TGTGCCATCAGCGGGACTAGCGGGGTCCAAGAGACCCAGTACTTC.

This clone was seen once. V is TRBV5-6 and J is TRBJ2-2, with 9 bases lining up with TRBD1. The ends lost 3 bases at V and 5 bases at J; junction bases unmatched: 5. CDR1 SGHDT and CDR2 YYEEEE come from the germline V gene. The CDR3 length is 15 residues. CDR3 sequence: CASSSTGGTTGELFF. The CDR3 DNA follows: TGTGCCAGCAGCTCGACAGGGGGGACAACCGGGGAGCTGTTTTTT.

V is TRBV5-4 and J is TRBJ1-2; 7 bases agree with TRBD1. The V gene end was trimmed by 2 bases and the J gene end by 8 bases; junction bases not matched to a gene: 12. CDR1 is SGHNT and CDR2 is YYREEE in the germline V gene (reference sequence). There are 15 residues in the CDR3. This CDR3 is CASSFITSGGKGYTF. DNA for the CDR3: TGTGCCAGCAGCTTTATTACGTCAGGGGGTAAAGGCTACACCTTC. The complete variable domain, with remaining parts taken from reference TRBV5-4 and TRBJ1-2, reads ETGVTQSPTHLIKTRGQQVTLRCSSQSGHNTVSWYQQALGQGPQFIFQYYREEENGRGNFPPRFSGLQFPNYSSELNVNALELDDSALYLCASSFITSGGKGYTFGSGTRLTVV.

Points on this clone: One end of the junction varies from germline; a read error may be responsible. The gene calls are TRBV6-6 and TRBJ2-1; possible D gene TRBD1, 6 bases. The CDR3 is 16 residues long. From germline, CDR1 is MNHNY and CDR2 SVGAGI (reference sequence). In DNA form, the CDR3 reads TGTGCCAGCATCAAGGGGGAACCTGGACGCTACGATGAGCAGTTCTTC. As protein: CASIKGEPGRYDEQFF.

The V gene is TRBV7-6, the J gene TRBJ1-2, with no clear D. Germline V gene lookup returns CDR1 SGHVS and CDR2 FNYEAQ. V dropped 4 bases and J dropped 6 bases, with 15 bases sitting between them. The CDR3 covers 14 residues. The CDR3 loop is CASSSVTGMDGYTF. Here the CDR3 DNA reads TGTGCCAGCAGCTCAGTAACCGGAATGGATGGCTACACCTTC.

The count of this clone is one. The chain employs TRBV27 and TRBJ2-5, with D possibly being TRBD2 (6 bases). The CDR3 has 16 amino acids. CDR1 is MNHEY, CDR2 SMNVEV, per germline (reference sequence). Trimming shortened V by 1 base and J by 5 bases, and 17 bases separated the two germline ends. For the CDR3, the DNA is TGTGCCAGCAGTTTATATAGCGGAGGCTTGGGGGAGACCCAGTACTTC. It specifies CASSLYSGGLGETQYF.

This chain links TRBV7-2 with TRBJ1-2, with D maybe TRBD1 (5 bases). The germline V gene encodes CDR1 SGHTA and CDR2 FQGNSA. The CDR3 has 13 residues. Trimming took 3 bases from V and 5 from J, leaving 10 bases between them. CDR3 DNA: TGTGCCAGCAGCTTTGCAGGGAAATATGGCTACACCTTC. It codes for CASSFAGKYGYTF.

The chain uses TRBV5-3 and TRBJ1-5; no reliable D call. TRBV5-3 is recorded as an ORF, its role being uncertain. Trimming pared 1 base from V and 4 bases from J, leaving 6 bases between. There are 13 residues in the CDR3. The CDR3 DNA follows: TGTGCCAGAAGCTTGTGGTGGAATCAGCCCCAGCATTTT. Protein product: CARSLWWNQPQHF.

There are a few counts of this clone. The chain has TRBV6-1 and TRBJ1-2; no firm D call. The V gene lost 1 base and the J gene lost 4 bases, with 13 bases spanning the gap. The CDR3 is 15 residues long. CDR1 and CDR2 (germline): MNHNS, SASEGT. CDR3 sequence: CASSEGSGIVYGYTF. DNA of the CDR3: TGTGCCAGCAGTGAAGGTTCGGGGATCGTCTATGGCTACACCTTC.

This chain connects TRBV7-9 to TRBJ1-4; D gene ambiguous. Germline-derived CDR1 and CDR2 are SEHNR and FQNEAQ (reference sequence). The CDR3 has 15 amino acids. Trimming shortened V by 0 bases and J by 14 bases, and 19 bases separated the two germline ends. The CDR3: CASSLADRQVSPLFF. In DNA, the CDR3 is TGTGCCAGCAGCTTAGCCGACCGGCAAGTAAGTCCCCTGTTTTTT.

The V and J genes are TRBV5-6 and TRBJ2-3, with TRBD2 identical over 10 bases. This CDR3 comprises 17 residues. CDR1 and CDR2 (germline): SGHDT, YYEEEE. V lost 6 bases, J lost 1 base, and 11 bases stayed unmatched. The CDR3 region is CASTPGGLAFGTDTQYF. CDR3 nucleotide sequence: TGTGCCAGCACTCCCGGGGGACTAGCGTTCGGCACAGATACGCAGTATTTT.

This chain connects TRBV28 to TRBJ1-2; tentatively, D is TRBD1 (6 bases). The CDR3 totals 13 residues. V dropped 2 bases and J dropped 6 bases, with 10 bases sitting between them. Germline V lookup: CDR1 MDHEN, CDR2 SYDVKM. CDR3 in amino acids: CASSLGGGNGYTF. CDR3 bases: TGTGCCAGCAGTTTAGGAGGGGGGAATGGCTACACCTTC.